The 16 T cell receptor beta chains listed next were all sequenced from one sample in a study of cytomegalovirus exposure and HLA in healthy donors (dated by TCRdb to the late 2010s). Library preparation employed the immunoSEQ multiplex PCR assay. The multiplex PCR relied on a mix of 60 forward primers for TCR Vbeta segments and 13 reverse primers for TCR Jbeta segments. Here the immuneACCESS table is served through TCRdb, limited to in-frame sequences with V and J called. Missing clones are a known gap in these copies; in checked studies unresolved V genes cover under half, and the rest lacks a known reason. Present in this sample are roughly 150,000 clones, 75% to 80% of which were seen just once. Together, the top ten hold 1.5% to 2% of the sample. The specimen was PBMCs. Receptor source: a woman aged 25 to 39 in good health and CMV-seronegative.

The chain employs TRBV29-1 and TRBJ2-3; no clear D. The CDR3 is 14 residues long. From germline, CDR1 is SQVTM and CDR2 ANQGSEA. V lost 7 bases to trimming and J lost 0 bases, with 14 bases between them. The CDR3 DNA reads TGCAGCGCCGTTTTACTATCTAGCACAGATACGCAGTATTTT. Residues: CSAVLLSSTDTQYF.

The chain carries TRBV19 and TRBJ2-1; 7 bases align to TRBD2. The V gene end was trimmed by 7 bases and the J gene end by 6 bases; junction bases not matched to a gene: 12. Germline lookup yields CDR1 LNHDA and CDR2 SQIVND (reference sequence). The CDR3 spans 15 residues. DNA of the CDR3: TGTGCCAGTACCCTTAGGGAGGGCCGGAGCAATGAGCAGTTCTTC. This translates into CASTLREGRSNEQFF.

The V call is TRBV6-5, the J call TRBJ1-5; weak D call: TRBD1 (6 bases). The germline V gene encodes CDR1 MNHEY and CDR2 SVGAGI. This CDR3 is 13 amino acids long. V was clipped by 7 bases and J by 7 bases, with 14 bases between them. The CDR3 bases are TGTGCCAGCAATGAGGGGGATCACCAGCCCCAGCATTTT. Translated: CASNEGDHQPQHF.

This chain joins TRBV6-1 and TRBJ1-4; the D is unclear. This CDR3 comprises 14 residues. Germline CDR1 reads MNHNS; CDR2 reads SASEGT. The V end was cut by 6 bases, the J end by 7 bases, with 15 bases between. The CDR3 sequence is CASRLTAGGEKLFF. CDR3 sequence (DNA): TGTGCCAGCAGATTGACGGCGGGAGGTGAAAAACTGTTTTTT.

This chain joins TRBV19 and TRBJ1-1; 8 positions agree with TRBD1. In germline, CDR1 is LNHDA, CDR2 SQIVND (reference sequence). The CDR3 length is 11 residues. V gave up 9 bases and J gave up 7 bases; unmatched junction bases: 4. The CDR3 DNA reads as TGTGCCAGACAGGGGGAGGGTGAAGCTTTCTTT. Translated, it gives CARQGEGEAFF.

This rearrangement joins TRBV6-5 to TRBJ2-1; TRBD1 might be the D (7 bases). The CDR3 spans 14 residues. The germline V and J ends were trimmed by 6 bases and 0 bases, with 9 bases remaining between them. The germline V gene has CDR1 MNHEY and CDR2 SVGAGI. This CDR3 reads CASSRGVSYNEQFF. The CDR3 DNA follows: TGTGCCAGCAGCAGGGGGGTCTCCTACAATGAGCAGTTCTTC.

The genes are TRBV7-8 and TRBJ1-2, with a possible D match to TRBD1 (6 bases). The CDR3 is made up of 12 amino acids. V lost 1 base and J lost 7, with 7 bases in between. The germline V gene encodes CDR1 SGHVS and CDR2 FQNEAQ. CDR3 protein: CASSLDRVGYTF. For the CDR3, the DNA is TGTGCCAGCAGCTTAGACAGGGTTGGCTACACCTTC.

V is TRBV12-2 and J is TRBJ1-1. TRBV12-2 is designated a pseudogene. This CDR3 has 18 residues. In DNA form, the CDR3 reads TGTGCAAGTCGCTTAGATTGGAGGAGTGGGGTCCTGAACACTGAAGCTTTCTTT. Amino acids: CASRLDWRSGVLNTEAFF.

The chain links TRBV5-1 to TRBJ2-5; 12 nucleotides align to TRBD2. Unmatched junction bases numbered 7, after V lost 0 bases and J lost 4 bases. The CDR3 is 17 residues long. Germline V gene sequence: CDR1 SGHRS, CDR2 YFSETQ. DNA of the CDR3: TGCGCCAGCAGCTTGGAACCTAGCGGGGGGGCAAGAGAGACCCAGTACTTC. Translated, it gives CASSLEPSGGARETQYF.

The V call is TRBV5-1, the J call TRBJ2-5; tentative D call: TRBD2 (6 bases). Trimming left V 0 bases short and J 3 bases short, with 9 bases between. The CDR3 has 14 amino acids. CDR1 and CDR2 (germline): SGHRS, YFSETQ. In DNA, the CDR3 is TGCGCCAGCAGCTTGGGGGCGGGAAAAGAGACCCAGTACTTC. Translation gives CASSLGAGKETQYF.

The chain joins TRBV9 to TRBJ2-3; no reliable D call. The V and J ends lost 0 bases and 1 base respectively, with 9 bases between them. Germline V gene lookup returns CDR1 SGDLS and CDR2 YYNGEE. There are 15 residues in the CDR3. The CDR3 coding sequence is TGTGCCAGCAGCGTAGGCCGGGTGGGCACAGATACGCAGTATTTT. Protein product: CASSVGRVGTDTQYF.

This clone occurred once. This sequence joins TRBV29-1 and TRBJ1-4, with 9 bases that match TRBD1. Trimming cost V 7 bases and J 2 bases; bases outside gene matches: 2. Germline CDR1 SQVTM, CDR2 ANQGSEA. The length of the CDR3 is 13 residues. The CDR3 DNA reads TGCAGCGCCGGGACAGGGACTAATGAAAAACTGTTTTTT. It encodes CSAGTGTNEKLFF.

This clone was found once. The genes are TRBV11-1 and TRBJ2-3; TRBD2 is a possible D gene (5 bases). CDR1 is SGHAT and CDR2 is FQDESV in the germline V gene (reference sequence). The CDR3 sequence is 15 residues long. With 3 bases removed from V and 4 bases from J, the gap between germline ends came to 14 bases. The CDR3 region has the DNA TGTGCCAGCAGCTTCGGCACGGGGTCGCCAGATACGCAGTATTTT. Protein: CASSFGTGSPDTQYF.

This clone was picked up a small number of times. The chain uses TRBV6-5 and TRBJ1-1; maybe TRBD1 (5 bases). Deletions cut 2 bases from V and 1 base from J, with 11 bases between. CDR1 is MNHEY and CDR2 is SVGAGI in the germline V gene. The CDR3 has 15 amino acids. CDR3 amino acids: CASSYETVGNTEAFF. CDR3 DNA sequence: TGTGCCAGCAGTTACGAGACAGTGGGGAACACTGAAGCTTTCTTT.

V and J are TRBV29-1 and TRBJ2-1; the D is unclear. This CDR3 has 13 amino acids. The V gene lost 6 bases and the J gene lost 2 bases, with 11 bases spanning the gap. Germline values: CDR1 SQVTM, CDR2 ANQGSEA. The CDR3 DNA sequence: TGCAGCGTACAGCCTTTGACCTACAATGAGCAGTTCTTC. Translating gives CSVQPLTYNEQFF.

The chain has TRBV4-2 and TRBJ1-1; D call uncertain. Germline V CDR1 and CDR2: LGHNA, YNFKEQ. The CDR3 length is 15 residues. V was cut by 0 bases and J by 5 bases, with 13 bases left in between. The CDR3 spells CASSQEAGDRTEAFF. DNA for the CDR3: TGTGCCAGCAGCCAAGAAGCTGGAGATAGGACTGAAGCTTTCTTT.